This T cell receptor beta chain was captured by sequencing in a study of blood T cell repertoires in COVID-19. This CDR3 has 13 amino acids. Trimming took 4 bases from V and 1 from J, leaving 8 bases between them. Germline V CDR1 and CDR2: SGHRS, YFSETQ. Assay used: immunoSEQ multiplex PCR; TCRdb lists only in-frame clones, some missing. The repertoire holds about 260,000 clones, about 88% seen once, with 3.6% in the top ten. The sequence was collected from a man in his late teens or twenties with active or convalescent COVID-19. The chain has TRBV5-1 and TRBJ1-2; D not certain. The sample taken for sequencing was peripheral blood. CDR3 sequence reads: CASSLGLNYGYTF. In DNA form, the CDR3 reads TGCGCCAGCAGCCTCGGACTTAACTATGGCTACACCTTC.